This TCR beta chain was recorded in a study of Ad26.COV2.S vaccination and SARS-CoV-2 variants. Study-wide results and caveats: Substantial breadth in spike-specific CD8+ and CD4+ T cell responses was reportedly seen after vaccination.

Trimming stripped 4 bases from V and 6 bases from J, with 10 bases between. The germline CDR1 and CDR2 sequences are PRHDT and FYEKMQ (reference sequence). The CDR3 spans 13 residues. TCRdb's copy holds only in-frame clones and misses some; the assay was immunoSEQ multiplex PCR. The sample holds 43,000 or so clones, approximately 83% seen once. This clone occurred a few times. The antigen is unknown. This chain joins TRBV13 and TRBJ2-1; D remains unclear. The sequence came from a human donor who had recovered from COVID-19. Sequencing used peripheral blood, obtained after recovery from COVID-19. CDR3 sequence reads: CASSSRLANEQFF. CDR3 sequence (DNA): TGTGCCAGCAGCTCAAGACTGGCCAATGAGCAGTTCTTC.